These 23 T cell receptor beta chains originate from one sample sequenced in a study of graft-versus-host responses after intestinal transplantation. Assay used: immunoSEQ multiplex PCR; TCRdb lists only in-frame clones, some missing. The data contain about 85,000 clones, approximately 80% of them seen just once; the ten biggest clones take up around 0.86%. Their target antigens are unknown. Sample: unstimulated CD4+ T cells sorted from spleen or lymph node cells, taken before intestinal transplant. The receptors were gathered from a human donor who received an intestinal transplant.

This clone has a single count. The CDR3 reads CSGMTGGSYNEQFF. CDR3 nucleotides: TGCAGCGGGATGACAGGCGGGTCCTACAATGAGCAGTTCTTC. V gene TRBV29-1 combines with J gene TRBJ2-1, with a weak D call TRBD1 (6 bases). Trimming took off 7 bases at V and 1 base at J, with 14 bases between the two ends. The CDR3 has 14 residues. Germline V gives CDR1 SQVTM, CDR2 ANQGSEA.

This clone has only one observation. This CDR3 reads CASRSLAGGKETQYF. The CDR3 region has the DNA TGCGCCAGCAGGTCACTAGCGGGGGGGAAAGAGACCCAGTACTTC. V and J are TRBV4-1 and TRBJ2-5; TRBD2 agrees at 13 bases. CDR1 and CDR2 from the germline V gene are MGHRA and YSYEKL. The length of the CDR3 is 15 residues. J was trimmed by 3 bases and V by 6 bases; bases with no gene match: 4.

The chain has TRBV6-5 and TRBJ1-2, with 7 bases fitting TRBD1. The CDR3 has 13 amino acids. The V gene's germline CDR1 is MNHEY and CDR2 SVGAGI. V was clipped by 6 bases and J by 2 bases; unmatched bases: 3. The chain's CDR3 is CASRMTGNYGYTF. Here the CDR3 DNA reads TGTGCCAGCAGAATGACAGGGAACTATGGCTACACCTTC.

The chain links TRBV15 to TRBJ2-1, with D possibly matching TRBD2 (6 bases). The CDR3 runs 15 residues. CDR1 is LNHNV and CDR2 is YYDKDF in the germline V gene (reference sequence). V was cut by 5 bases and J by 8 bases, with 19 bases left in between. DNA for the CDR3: TGTGCCACCAGCCGCGTGACTAGGGTTGGGGATGAGCAGTTCTTC. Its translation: CATSRVTRVGDEQFF.

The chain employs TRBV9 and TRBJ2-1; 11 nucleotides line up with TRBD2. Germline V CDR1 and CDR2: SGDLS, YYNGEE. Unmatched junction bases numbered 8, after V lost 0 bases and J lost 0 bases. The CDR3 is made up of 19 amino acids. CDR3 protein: CASSVGSSGGLSSYNEQFF. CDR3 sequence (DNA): TGTGCCAGCAGCGTAGGGTCTAGCGGGGGGCTAAGCTCCTACAATGAGCAGTTCTTC.

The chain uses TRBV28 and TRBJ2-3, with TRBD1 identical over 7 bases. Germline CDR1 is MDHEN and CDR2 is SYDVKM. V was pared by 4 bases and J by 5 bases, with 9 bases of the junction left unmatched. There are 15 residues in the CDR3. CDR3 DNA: TGTGCCAGCAGTTCATCGGGACAGTTCATAGATACGCAGTATTTT. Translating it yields CASSSSGQFIDTQYF.

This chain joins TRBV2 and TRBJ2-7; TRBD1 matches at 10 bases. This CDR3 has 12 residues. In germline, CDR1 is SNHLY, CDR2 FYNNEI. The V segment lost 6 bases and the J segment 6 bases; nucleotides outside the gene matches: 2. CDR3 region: CASRGQGGEQYF. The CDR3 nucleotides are TGTGCCAGCAGAGGACAGGGGGGCGAGCAGTACTTC.

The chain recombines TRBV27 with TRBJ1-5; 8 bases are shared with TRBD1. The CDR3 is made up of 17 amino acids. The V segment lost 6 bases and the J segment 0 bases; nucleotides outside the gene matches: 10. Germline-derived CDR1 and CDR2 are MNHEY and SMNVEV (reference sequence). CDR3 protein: CASSPTGGVYSNQPQHF. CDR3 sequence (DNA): TGTGCCAGCAGCCCTACAGGGGGGGTCTATAGCAATCAGCCCCAGCATTTT.

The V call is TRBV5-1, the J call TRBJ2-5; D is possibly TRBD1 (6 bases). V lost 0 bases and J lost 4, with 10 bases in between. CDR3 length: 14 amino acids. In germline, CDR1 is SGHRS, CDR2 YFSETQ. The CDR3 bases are TGCGCCAGCAGCTTGGCACAGGGTAGAGAGACCCAGTACTTC. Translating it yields CASSLAQGRETQYF.

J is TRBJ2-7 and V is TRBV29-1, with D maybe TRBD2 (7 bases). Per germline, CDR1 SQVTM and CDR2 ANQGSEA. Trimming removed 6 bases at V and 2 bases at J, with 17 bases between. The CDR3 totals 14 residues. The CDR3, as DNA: TGCAGCGTCCAAATTGGAGGGGGGGCCTACGAGCAGTACTTC. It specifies CSVQIGGGAYEQYF.

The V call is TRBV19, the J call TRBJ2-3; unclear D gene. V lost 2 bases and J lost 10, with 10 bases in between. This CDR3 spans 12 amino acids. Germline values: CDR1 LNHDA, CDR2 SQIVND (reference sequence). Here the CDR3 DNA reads TGTGCCAGTAGTATACTCTTTGGGCCGCAGTATTTT. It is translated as CASSILFGPQYF. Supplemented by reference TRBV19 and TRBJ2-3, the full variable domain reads DGGITQSPKYLFRKEGQNVTLSCEQNLNHDAMYWYRQDPGQGLRLIYYSQIVNDFQKGDIAEGYSVSREKKESFPLTVTSAQKNPTAFYLCASSILFGPQYFGPGTRLTVL.

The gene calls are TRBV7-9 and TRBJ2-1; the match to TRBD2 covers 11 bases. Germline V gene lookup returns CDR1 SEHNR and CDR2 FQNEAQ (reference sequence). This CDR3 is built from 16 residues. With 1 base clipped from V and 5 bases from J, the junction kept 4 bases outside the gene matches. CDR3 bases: TGTGCCAGCAGCTTAGTAGGGACTAGCGGCAACAATGAGCAGTTCTTC. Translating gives CASSLVGTSGNNEQFF.

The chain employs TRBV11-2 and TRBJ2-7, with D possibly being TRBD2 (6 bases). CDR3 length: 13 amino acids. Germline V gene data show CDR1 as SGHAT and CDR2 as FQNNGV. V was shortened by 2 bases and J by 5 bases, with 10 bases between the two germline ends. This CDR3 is CASSLRLVNEQYF. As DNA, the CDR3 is TGTGCCAGCAGCTTAAGACTAGTCAACGAGCAGTACTTC.

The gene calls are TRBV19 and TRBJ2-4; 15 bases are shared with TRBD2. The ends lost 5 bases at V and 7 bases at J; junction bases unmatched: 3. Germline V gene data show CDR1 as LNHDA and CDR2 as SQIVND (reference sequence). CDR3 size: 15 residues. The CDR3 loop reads CASSRTSGGANIQYF. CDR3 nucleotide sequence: TGTGCCAGTAGTCGGACTAGCGGGGGGGCCAACATTCAGTACTTC.

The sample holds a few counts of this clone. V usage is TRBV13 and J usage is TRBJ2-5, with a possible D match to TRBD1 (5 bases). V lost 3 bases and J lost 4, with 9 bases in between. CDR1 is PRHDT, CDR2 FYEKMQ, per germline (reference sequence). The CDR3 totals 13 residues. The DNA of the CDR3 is TGTGCCAGCAGCTTCACAGGCGGAGAGACCCAGTACTTC. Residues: CASSFTGGETQYF.

For the CDR3, the DNA is TGTGCCAGCAGCCCCGGGACTAGCGGGACGGGGGAGCAGTACTTC. This translates into CASSPGTSGTGEQYF. V usage is TRBV11-3 and J usage is TRBJ2-7; 13 bases match TRBD2. Germline CDR1 is SGHNT and CDR2 is YENEEA. V trimming: 5 bases; J trimming: 7 bases; junction bases outside the gene matches: 8. The CDR3 sequence is 15 residues long.

DNA for the CDR3: TGTGCCAGCAGACCGGACAGGGCCACCGGGGAGCTGTTTTTT. Protein: CASRPDRATGELFF. V usage is TRBV2 and J usage is TRBJ2-2; 8 bases agree with TRBD1. Germline CDR1 is SNHLY and CDR2 is FYNNEI. V was pared by 6 bases and J by 4 bases, with 4 bases of the junction left unmatched. This CDR3 has 14 amino acids. Full variable domain (missing parts from reference TRBV2 and TRBJ2-2): EPEVTQTPSHQVTQMGQEVILRCVPISNHLYFYWYRQILGQKVEFLVSFYNNEISEKSEIFDDQFSVERPDGSNFTLKIRSTKLEDSAMYFCASRPDRATGELFFGEGSRLTVL.

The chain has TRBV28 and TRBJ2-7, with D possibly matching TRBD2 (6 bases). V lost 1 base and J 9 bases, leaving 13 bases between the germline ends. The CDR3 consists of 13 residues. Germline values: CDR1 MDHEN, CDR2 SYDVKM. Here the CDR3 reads CASSLSRRGVQYF. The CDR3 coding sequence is TGTGCCAGCAGTTTATCTCGGCGGGGCGTGCAGTACTTC.

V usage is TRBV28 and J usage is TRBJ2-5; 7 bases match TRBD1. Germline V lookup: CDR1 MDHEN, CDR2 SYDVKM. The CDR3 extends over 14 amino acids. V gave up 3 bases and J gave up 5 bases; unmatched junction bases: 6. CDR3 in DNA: TGTGCCAGCAGTTTTGGGGGACAGTTGGAGACCCAGTACTTC. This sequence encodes CASSFGGQLETQYF.

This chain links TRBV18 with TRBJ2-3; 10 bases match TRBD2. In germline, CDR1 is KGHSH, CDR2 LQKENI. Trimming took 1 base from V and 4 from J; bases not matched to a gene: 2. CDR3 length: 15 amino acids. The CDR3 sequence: CASSPRLAGADTQYF. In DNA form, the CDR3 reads TGTGCCAGCTCACCACGGCTAGCGGGAGCAGATACGCAGTATTTT.

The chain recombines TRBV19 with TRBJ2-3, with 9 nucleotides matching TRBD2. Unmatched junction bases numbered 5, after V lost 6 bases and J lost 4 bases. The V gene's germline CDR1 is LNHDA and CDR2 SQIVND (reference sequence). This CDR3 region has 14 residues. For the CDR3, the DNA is TGTGCCAGTAGCGGCGGGAGGGGCGCAGATACGCAGTATTTT. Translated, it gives CASSGGRGADTQYF.

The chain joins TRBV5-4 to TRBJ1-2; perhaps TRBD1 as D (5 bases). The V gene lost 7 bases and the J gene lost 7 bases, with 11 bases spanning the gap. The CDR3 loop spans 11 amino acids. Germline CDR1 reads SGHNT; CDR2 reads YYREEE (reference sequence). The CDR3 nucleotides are TGTGCCAGCGGACAAGAGACTGGCTACACCTTC. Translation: CASGQETGYTF.

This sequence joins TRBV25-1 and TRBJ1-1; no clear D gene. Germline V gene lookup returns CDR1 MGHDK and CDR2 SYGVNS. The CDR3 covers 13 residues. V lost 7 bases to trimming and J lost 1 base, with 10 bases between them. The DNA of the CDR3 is TGTGCCAGCATTGGAGTGGAGAACACTGAAGCTTTCTTT. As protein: CASIGVENTEAFF.